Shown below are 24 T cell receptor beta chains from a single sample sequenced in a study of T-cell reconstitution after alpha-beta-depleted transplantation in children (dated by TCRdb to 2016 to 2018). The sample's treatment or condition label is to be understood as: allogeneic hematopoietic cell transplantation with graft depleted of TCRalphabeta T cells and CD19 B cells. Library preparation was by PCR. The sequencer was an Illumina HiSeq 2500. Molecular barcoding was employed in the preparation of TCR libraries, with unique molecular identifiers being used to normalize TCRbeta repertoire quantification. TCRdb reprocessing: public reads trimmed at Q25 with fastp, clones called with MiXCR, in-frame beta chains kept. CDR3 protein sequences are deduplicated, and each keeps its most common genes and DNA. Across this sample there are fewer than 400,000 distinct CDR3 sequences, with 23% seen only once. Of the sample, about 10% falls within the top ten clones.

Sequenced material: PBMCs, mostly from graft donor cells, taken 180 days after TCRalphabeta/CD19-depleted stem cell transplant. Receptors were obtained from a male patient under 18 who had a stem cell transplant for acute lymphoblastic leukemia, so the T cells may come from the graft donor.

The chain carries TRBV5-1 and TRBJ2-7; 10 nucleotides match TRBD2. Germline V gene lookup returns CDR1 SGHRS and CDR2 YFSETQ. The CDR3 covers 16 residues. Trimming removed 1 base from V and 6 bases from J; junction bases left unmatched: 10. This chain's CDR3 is CASSLNPGLARLEQYF. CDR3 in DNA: TGCGCCAGCAGCTTGAACCCGGGACTAGCGAGACTCGAGCAGTACTTC.

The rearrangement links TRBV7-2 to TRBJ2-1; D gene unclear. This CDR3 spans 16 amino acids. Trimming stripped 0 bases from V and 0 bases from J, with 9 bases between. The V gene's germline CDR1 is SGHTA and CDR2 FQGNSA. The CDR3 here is CASSLADRSSYNEQFF. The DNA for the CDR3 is TGTGCCAGCAGCTTAGCGGACCGGAGCTCCTACAATGAGCAGTTCTTC.

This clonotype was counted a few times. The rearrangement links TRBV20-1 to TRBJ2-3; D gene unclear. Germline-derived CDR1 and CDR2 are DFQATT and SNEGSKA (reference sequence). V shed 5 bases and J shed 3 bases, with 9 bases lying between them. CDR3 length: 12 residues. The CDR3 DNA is TGCAGTGCTCCCGGGCCAACAGATACGCAGTATTTT. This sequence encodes CSAPGPTDTQYF.

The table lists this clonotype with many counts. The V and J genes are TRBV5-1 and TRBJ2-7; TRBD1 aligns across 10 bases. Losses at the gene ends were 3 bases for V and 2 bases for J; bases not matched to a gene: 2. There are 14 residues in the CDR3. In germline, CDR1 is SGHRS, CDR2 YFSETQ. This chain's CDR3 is CASSWGTGAYEQYF. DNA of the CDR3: TGCGCCAGCAGCTGGGGGACAGGGGCCTACGAGCAGTACTTC.

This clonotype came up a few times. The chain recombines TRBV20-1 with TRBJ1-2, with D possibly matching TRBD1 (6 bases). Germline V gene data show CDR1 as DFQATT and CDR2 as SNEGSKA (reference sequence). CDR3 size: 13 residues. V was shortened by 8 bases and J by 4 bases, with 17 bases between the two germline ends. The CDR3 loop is CSLRGGSLYGYTF. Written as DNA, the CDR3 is TGCAGTCTTAGGGGGGGCAGCCTCTATGGCTACACCTTC.

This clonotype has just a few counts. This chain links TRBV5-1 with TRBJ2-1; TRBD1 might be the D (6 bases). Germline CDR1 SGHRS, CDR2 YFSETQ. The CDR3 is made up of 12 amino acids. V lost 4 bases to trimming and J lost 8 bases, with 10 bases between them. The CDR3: CASSETGYEQFF. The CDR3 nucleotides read TGCGCCAGCAGCGAGACAGGATATGAGCAGTTCTTC.

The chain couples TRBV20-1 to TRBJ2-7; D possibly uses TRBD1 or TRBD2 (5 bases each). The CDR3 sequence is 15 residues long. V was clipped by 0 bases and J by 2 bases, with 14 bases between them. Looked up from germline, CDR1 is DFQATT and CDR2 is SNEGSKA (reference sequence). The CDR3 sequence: CSAREGEYSTYEQYF. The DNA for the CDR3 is TGCAGTGCTAGAGAGGGGGAGTACTCCACCTACGAGCAGTACTTC.

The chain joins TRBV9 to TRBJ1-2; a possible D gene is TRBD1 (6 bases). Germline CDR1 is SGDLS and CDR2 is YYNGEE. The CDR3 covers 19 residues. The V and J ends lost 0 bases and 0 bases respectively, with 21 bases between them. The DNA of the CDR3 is TGTGCCAGCAGCGTAGCAGGAGGAATTGGACAGTCCCCTAACTATGGCTACACCTTC. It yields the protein CASSVAGGIGQSPNYGYTF.

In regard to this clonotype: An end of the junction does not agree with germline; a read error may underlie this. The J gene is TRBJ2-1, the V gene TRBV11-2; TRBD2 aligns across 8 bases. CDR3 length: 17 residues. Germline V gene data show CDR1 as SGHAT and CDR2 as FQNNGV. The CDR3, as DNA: TGTGCCAGCAGCCTAGAGTACTCCGGGACTAGGAAGGGTGAGCAGTTCTTC. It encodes CASSLEYSGTRKGEQFF. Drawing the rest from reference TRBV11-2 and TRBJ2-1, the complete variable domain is EAGVAQSPRYKIIEKRQSVAFWCNPISGHATLYWYQQILGQGPKLLIQFQNNGVVDDSQLPKDRFSAERLKGVDSTLKIQPAKLEDSAVYLCASSLEYSGTRKGEQFFGPGTRLTVL.

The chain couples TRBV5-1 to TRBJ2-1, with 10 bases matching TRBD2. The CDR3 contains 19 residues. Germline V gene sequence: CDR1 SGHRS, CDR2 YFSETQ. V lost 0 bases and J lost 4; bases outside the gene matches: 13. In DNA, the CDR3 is TGCGCCAGCAGCTTGGGGAGACTAGCGGGTGCAGGGGGATACAATGAGCAGTTCTTC. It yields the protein CASSLGRLAGAGGYNEQFF.

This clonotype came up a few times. The CDR3 protein is CSGARQGTGELFF. The CDR3 bases are TGCAGCGGGGCCCGGCAGGGCACCGGGGAGCTGTTTTTT. This chain uses TRBV29-1 with TRBJ2-2, with D possibly TRBD1 on 5 matching bases. With 7 bases removed from V and 4 bases from J, the gap between germline ends came to 13 bases. The CDR3 sequence is 13 residues long. Looked up from germline, CDR1 is SQVTM and CDR2 is ANQGSEA.

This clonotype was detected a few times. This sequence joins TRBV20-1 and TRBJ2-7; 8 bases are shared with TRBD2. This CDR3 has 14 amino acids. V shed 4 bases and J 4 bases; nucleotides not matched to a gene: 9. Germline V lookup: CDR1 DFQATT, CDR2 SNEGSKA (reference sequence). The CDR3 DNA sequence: TGCAGTGCTACCCGGGGGGGTATAGGGTACGAGCAGTACTTC. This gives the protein CSATRGGIGYEQYF.

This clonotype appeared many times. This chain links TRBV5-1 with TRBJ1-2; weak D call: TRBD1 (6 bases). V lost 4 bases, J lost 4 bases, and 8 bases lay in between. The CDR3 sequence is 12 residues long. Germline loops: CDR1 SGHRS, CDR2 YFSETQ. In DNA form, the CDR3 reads TGCGCCAGCAGCCTGGACAGCTATGGCTACACCTTC. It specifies CASSLDSYGYTF.

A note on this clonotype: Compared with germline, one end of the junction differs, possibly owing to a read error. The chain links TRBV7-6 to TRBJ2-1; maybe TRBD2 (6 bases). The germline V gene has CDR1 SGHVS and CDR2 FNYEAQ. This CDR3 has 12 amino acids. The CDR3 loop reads CDSSSGLREQFF. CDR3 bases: TGTGACAGCAGCTCGGGACTCCGGGAGCAGTTCTTC.

The CDR3 DNA is TGTGCCTCGGCGGCTCCCCAAGAGACCCAGTACTTC. As protein: CASAAPQETQYF. The chain joins TRBV15 to TRBJ2-5; D not resolved. The CDR3 sequence is 12 residues long. Trimming took 11 bases from V and 1 from J, leaving 11 bases between them. Germline lookup yields CDR1 LNHNV and CDR2 YYDKDF (reference sequence). Full variable domain (missing parts from reference TRBV15 and TRBJ2-5): DAMVIQNPRYQVTQFGKPVTLSCSQTLNHNVMYWYQQKSSQAPKLLFHYYDKDFNNEADTPDNFQSRRPNTSFCFLDIRSPGLGDTAMYLCASAAPQETQYFGPGTRLLVL.

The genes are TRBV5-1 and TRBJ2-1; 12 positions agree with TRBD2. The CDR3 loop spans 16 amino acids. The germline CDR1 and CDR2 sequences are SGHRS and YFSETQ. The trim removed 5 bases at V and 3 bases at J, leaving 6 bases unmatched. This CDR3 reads CASSHRLAGVYNEQFF. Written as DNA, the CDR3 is TGCGCCAGCAGTCATCGACTAGCGGGGGTCTACAATGAGCAGTTCTTC.

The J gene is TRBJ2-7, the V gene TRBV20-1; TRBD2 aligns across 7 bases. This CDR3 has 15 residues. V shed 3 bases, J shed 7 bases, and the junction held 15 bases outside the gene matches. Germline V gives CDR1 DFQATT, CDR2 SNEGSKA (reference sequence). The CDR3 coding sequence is TGCAGTGCTAGTTATGGGACCGGGGAAGCGGGGGAGCAGTACTTC. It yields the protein CSASYGTGEAGEQYF.

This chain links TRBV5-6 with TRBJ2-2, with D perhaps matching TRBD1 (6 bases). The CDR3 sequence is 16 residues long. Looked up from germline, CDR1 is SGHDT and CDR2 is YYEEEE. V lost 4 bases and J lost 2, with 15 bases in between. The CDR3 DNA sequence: TGTGCCAGCAGCGTCCCAGGGGCCCTTAACACCGGGGAGCTGTTTTTT. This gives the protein CASSVPGALNTGELFF.

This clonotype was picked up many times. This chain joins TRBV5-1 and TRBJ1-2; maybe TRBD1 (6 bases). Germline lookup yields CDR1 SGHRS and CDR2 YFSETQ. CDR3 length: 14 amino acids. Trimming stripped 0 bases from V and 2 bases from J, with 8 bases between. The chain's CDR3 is CASSLVTGNYGYTF. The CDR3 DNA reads TGCGCCAGCAGCTTGGTAACAGGGAACTATGGCTACACCTTC.

CDR3 amino acids: CASSLIELPYEQYF. Written as DNA, the CDR3 is TGTGCCAGCAGCTTAATCGAGCTCCCCTACGAGCAGTACTTC. The chain couples TRBV5-5 to TRBJ2-7; no clear D gene. The CDR3 is 14 amino acids. Trimming took off 2 bases at V and 2 bases at J, with 11 bases between the two ends. CDR1 and CDR2 from the germline V gene are SGHKS and YYEKEE (reference sequence).

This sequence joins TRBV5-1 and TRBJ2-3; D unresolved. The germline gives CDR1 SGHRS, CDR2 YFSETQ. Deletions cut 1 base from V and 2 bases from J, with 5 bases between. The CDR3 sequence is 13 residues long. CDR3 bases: TGCGCCAGCAGCTTGTATGCCACAGATACGCAGTATTTT. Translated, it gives CASSLYATDTQYF.

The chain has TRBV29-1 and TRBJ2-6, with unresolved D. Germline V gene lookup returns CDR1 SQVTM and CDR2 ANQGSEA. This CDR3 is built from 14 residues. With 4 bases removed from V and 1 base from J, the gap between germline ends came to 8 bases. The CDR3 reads CSVVTASGANVLTF. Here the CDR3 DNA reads TGCAGCGTTGTTACGGCGTCTGGGGCCAACGTCCTGACTTTC.

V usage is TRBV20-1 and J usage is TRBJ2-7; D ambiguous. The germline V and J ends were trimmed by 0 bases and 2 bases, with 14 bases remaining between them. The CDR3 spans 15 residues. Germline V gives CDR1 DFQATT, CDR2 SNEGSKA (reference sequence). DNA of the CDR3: TGCAGTGCTAGAGATCCATCTCTTTTAACCTACGAGCAGTACTTC. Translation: CSARDPSLLTYEQYF.

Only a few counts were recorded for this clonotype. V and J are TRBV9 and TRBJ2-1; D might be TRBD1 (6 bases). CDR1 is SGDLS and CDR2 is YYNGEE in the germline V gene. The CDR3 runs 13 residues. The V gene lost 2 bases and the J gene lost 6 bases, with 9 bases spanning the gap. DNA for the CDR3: TGTGCCAGCAGCGTTATGGGGGCCAATGAGCAGTTCTTC. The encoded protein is CASSVMGANEQFF.